A selection of T cell receptor beta chains follows, all from one sample in a study of cytomegalovirus exposure and HLA in healthy donors. Libraries were prepared by immunoSEQ multiplex PCR; TCRdb keeps only in-frame clonotypes and omits some of them. The table for this sample gives about 210,000 clones. The specimen sequenced was PBMCs. All receptors come from a woman aged 25 to 45 in good health and CMV-seropositive. The CDR3 runs from the conserved cysteine through the conserved F or W. D genes are given only for firm matches.

D gene	V gene	J gene	CDR3 DNA	CDR3 protein
TRBD2	TRBV5-1	TRBJ2-5	TGCGCCAGCAGCTTGGCCCTCACTAGCGAAGAGACCCAGTACTTC	CASSLALTSEETQYF
-	TRBV27	TRBJ1-6	TGTGCCAGCAGTTTATCTCCAGGGACATGGGCCCATTCACCCCTCCACTTT	CASSLSPGTWAHSPLHF
-	TRBV5-1	TRBJ2-5	TGCGCCAGCAGCTTCGGAACGGGACTGCAGTTTGGGGAGACCCAGTACTTC	CASSFGTGLQFGETQYF
-	TRBV10-2	TRBJ2-2	TGCGCCAGCAGCCAGGGCCCGAACACCGGGGAGCTGTTTTTT	CASSQGPNTGELFF
TRBD1	TRBV30	TRBJ1-3	TGTGCCTGGAGTCTCAAAGGGGACAGGGGGCTTGGAAACACCATATATTTT	CAWSLKGDRGLGNTIYF
-	TRBV6-5	TRBJ1-2	TGTGCCAGCAGTACCCACAAGGACTCTAACTATGGCTACACCTTC	CASSTHKDSNYGYTF
-	TRBV6-6	TRBJ2-5	TGTGCCAGCAGTTACTCAGGTTCTCAGGGCCGGGAGACCCAGTACTTC	CASSYSGSQGRETQYF
-	TRBV2	TRBJ2-5	TGTGCCAGCAGAGAGGCTAGAGAGACCCAGTACTTC	CASREARETQYF
-	TRBV11-2	TRBJ2-5	TGTGCCAGCAGCCTGGACTTACAAGAGACCCAGTACTTC	CASSLDLQETQYF
-	TRBV19	TRBJ1-2	TGTGCCAGTAGTATAGGGTTTAGGGCAGGGTATAACACTAACTATGGCTACACCTTC	CASSIGFRAGYNTNYGYTF
TRBD1	TRBV5-4	TRBJ1-6	TGTGCCAGCAGCTTGGCGGGACAGGATCTACCCCTCCACTTT	CASSLAGQDLPLHF
TRBD1	TRBV5-4	TRBJ2-7	TGTGCCAGCAGCTTGGCCCAAAACCGGGACAGGGGTGAGCAGTACTTC	CASSLAQNRDRGEQYF
TRBD2	TRBV29-1	TRBJ2-7	TGCAGCGTTATGGCGGGGGGGTACGAGCAGTACTTC	CSVMAGGYEQYF
-	TRBV4-1	TRBJ2-7	TGCGCCAGCAGCCAAGGGGCAGGGGTCGTCCGCGAGCAGTACTTC	CASSQGAGVVREQYF
TRBD1	TRBV5-6	TRBJ1-4	TGTGCCAGCAGGACAGGGATCGACCGCGGTGAAAAACTGTTTTTT	CASRTGIDRGEKLFF
TRBD1	TRBV6-1	TRBJ1-3	TGTGCCAGTACGGACAGGGCTGGAAACACCATATATTTT	CASTDRAGNTIYF
-	TRBV19	TRBJ1-5	TGTGCCAGTAGTCCAGATGCGGTACAGCCCCAGCATTTT	CASSPDAVQPQHF
TRBD1	TRBV27	TRBJ2-1	TGTGCCAGCAGTTCCCGGGACAGGGGAGTCAATGAGCAGTTCTTC	CASSSRDRGVNEQFF
TRBD1	TRBV19	TRBJ1-2	TGTGCCAGTAGCTCGGGACAGGGCTATGGCTACACCTTC	CASSSGQGYGYTF
TRBD1	TRBV19	TRBJ1-1	TGTGCCAGTGTCCCCAGGGGGGCGAACACTGAAGCTTTCTTT	CASVPRGANTEAFF
-	TRBV9	TRBJ2-6	TGTGCCAGCAGCCTACAGGGATCTGGGGCCAACGTCCTGACTTTC	CASSLQGSGANVLTF
TRBD2	TRBV10-3	TRBJ2-5	TGTGCCATCAGTGAGTCGTGGGAGGGCCGAGGAGAGACCCAGTACTTC	CAISESWEGRGETQYF
-	TRBV28	TRBJ2-7	TGTGCCACCGCCTTTTCGGGAGCGGCCTCCTACGAGCAGTACTTC	CATAFSGAASYEQYF
TRBD1	TRBV4-1	TRBJ1-3	TGCGCCAGCAGCAAGGACAGGGAGGCTGGAAACACCATATATTTT	CASSKDREAGNTIYF
TRBD1	TRBV7-9	TRBJ2-7	TGTGCCAGCACTTCAGGGGGCTTCTCCTACGAGCAGTACTTC	CASTSGGFSYEQYF
-	TRBV10-1	TRBJ2-1	TGCGCCAGCAGTGATAGCAATGAGCAGTTCTTC	CASSDSNEQFF
-	TRBV2	TRBJ2-2	TGTGCCAGCAGTGACAGGGCTGCGACCGGGGAGCTGTTTTTT	CASSDRAATGELFF
TRBD1	TRBV7-9	TRBJ2-7	TGTGCCAGCAGCTTAGCGAGGGACAGGGACTCCTACGAGCAGTACTTC	CASSLARDRDSYEQYF
TRBD2	TRBV28	TRBJ2-7	TGTGCCAGCAGGCGGGGGAAGTACGAGCAGTACTTC	CASRRGKYEQYF
-	TRBV18	TRBJ1-1	TGTGCCAGCTCACCACCCCCGAACAAGGAAGCTTTCTTT	CASSPPPNKEAFF
-	TRBV30	TRBJ2-5	TGTGCCTGGAGTCTGGGCAGCCAAGAGACCCAGTACTTC	CAWSLGSQETQYF
-	TRBV11-2	TRBJ1-3	TGTGCCAGCAGCTCGACATTGAGCTCTGGAAACACCATATATTTT	CASSSTLSSGNTIYF
TRBD1	TRBV13	TRBJ2-7	TGTGCCAGCAGCTTAACGGGACAGGGGAAAAACGAGCAGTACTTC	CASSLTGQGKNEQYF
TRBD2	TRBV2	TRBJ2-3	TGTGCCAGCAGTACTCAGCGGGGGGGTAGCACAGATACGCAGTATTTT	CASSTQRGGSTDTQYF
-	TRBV19	TRBJ1-4	TGTGCCAGTAGTATTCGGGGGGAAGTTAATGAAAAACTGTTTTTT	CASSIRGEVNEKLFF
TRBD1	TRBV19	TRBJ1-5	TGTGCCAGTAGTCCCTGGGGGACAGGGGTGGGCAATCAGCCCCAGCATTTT	CASSPWGTGVGNQPQHF
-	TRBV7-9	TRBJ2-7	TGTGCCAGCAGCTTAGTTCGGGGTGAGGAGCAGTACTTC	CASSLVRGEEQYF